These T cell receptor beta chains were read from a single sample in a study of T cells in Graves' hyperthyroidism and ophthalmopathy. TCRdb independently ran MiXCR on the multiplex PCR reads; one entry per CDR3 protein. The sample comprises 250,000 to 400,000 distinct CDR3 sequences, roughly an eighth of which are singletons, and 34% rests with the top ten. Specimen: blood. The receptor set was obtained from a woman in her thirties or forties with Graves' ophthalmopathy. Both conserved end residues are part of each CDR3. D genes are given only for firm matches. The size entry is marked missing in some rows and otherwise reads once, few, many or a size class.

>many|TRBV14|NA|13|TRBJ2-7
CASSQIPASEQYF
TGTGCCAGCAGCCAAATTCCAGCGTCCGAGCAGTACTTC
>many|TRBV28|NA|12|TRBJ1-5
CASSLSLQPQHF
TGTGCCAGCAGTTTAAGCCTTCAGCCCCAGCATTTT
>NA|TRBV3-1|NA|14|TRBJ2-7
CASSQEAGLYEQYF
TGCGCCAGCAGCCAAGAAGCAGGCCTCTACGAGCAGTACTTC
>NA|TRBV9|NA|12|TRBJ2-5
CASSGIEGAQYF
TGTGCCAGCAGCGGGATCGAGGGGGCCCAGTACTTC
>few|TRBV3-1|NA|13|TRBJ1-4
CASSRGRKEKLFF
TGTGCCAGCAGCCGGGGTCGAAAGGAAAAACTGTTTTTT
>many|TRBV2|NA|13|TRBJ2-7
CASSWGSRYEQYF
TGTGCCAGCTCATGGGGCAGTCGGTACGAGCAGTACTTC
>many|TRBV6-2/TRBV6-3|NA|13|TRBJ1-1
CASSLGPDTEAFF
TGTGCCAGCAGTTTGGGGCCAGACACTGAAGCTTTCTTT
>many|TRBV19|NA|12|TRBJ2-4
CASSQLANIQYF
TGTGCCAGTAGTCAACTAGCAAACATTCAGTACTTC
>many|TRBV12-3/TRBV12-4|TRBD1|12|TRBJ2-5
CASRQGGETQYF
TGTGCCAGCAGACAGGGGGGAGAGACCCAGTACTTC
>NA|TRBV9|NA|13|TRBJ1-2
CASSVVGTYGYTF
TGTGCCAGCAGCGTAGTAGGAACCTATGGCTACACCTTC
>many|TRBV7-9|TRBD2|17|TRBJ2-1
CASSQQGAGGPYNEQFF
TGTGCCAGCAGCCAACAAGGGGCGGGGGGGCCCTACAATGAGCAGTTCTTC
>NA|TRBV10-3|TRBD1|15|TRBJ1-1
CAISDRGQGNTEAFF
TGTGCCATCAGTGACCGAGGACAGGGGAACACTGAAGCTTTCTTT
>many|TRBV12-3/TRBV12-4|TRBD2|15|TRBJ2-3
CASRRTSGGTDTQYF
TGTGCCAGCAGGCGGACTAGCGGGGGGACAGATACGCAGTATTTT
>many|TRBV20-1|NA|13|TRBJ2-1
CSAPDRLDNEQFF
TGCAGTGCTCCCGATCGACTTGACAATGAGCAGTTCTTC
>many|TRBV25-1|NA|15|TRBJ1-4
CASSSSRTIEEKLFF
TGTGCCAGCAGTTCCTCGAGGACAATCGAAGAAAAACTGTTTTTT
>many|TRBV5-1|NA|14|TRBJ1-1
CASSLGFMNTEAFF
TGCGCCAGCAGCTTGGGCTTTATGAACACTGAAGCTTTCTTT
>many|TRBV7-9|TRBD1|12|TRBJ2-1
CASSRDGTEQFF
TGTGCCAGCAGCCGAGACGGGACAGAACAGTTCTTC
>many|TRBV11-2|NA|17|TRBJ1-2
CASSSRSSAGPPYGYTF
TGTGCCAGCAGCTCCCGGTCCTCGGCAGGGCCTCCCTATGGCTACACCTTC
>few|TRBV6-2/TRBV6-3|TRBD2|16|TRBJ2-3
CASSPKLAVGTDTQYF
TGTGCCAGCAGCCCTAAACTAGCGGTAGGCACAGATACGCAGTATTTT
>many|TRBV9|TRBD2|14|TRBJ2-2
CASSVAGGTGELFF
TGTGCCAGCAGCGTAGCGGGGGGCACCGGGGAGCTGTTTTTT
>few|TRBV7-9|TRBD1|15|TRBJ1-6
CASSLGETGLSPLHF
TGTGCCAGCAGCTTAGGGGAGACAGGGCTCTCACCCCTCCACTTT
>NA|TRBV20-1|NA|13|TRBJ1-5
CSARPDQNQPQHF
TGCAGTGCTAGGCCGGACCAAAATCAGCCCCAGCATTTT
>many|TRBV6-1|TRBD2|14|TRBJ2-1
CASSVTSGSNEQFF
TGTGCCAGCAGTGTGACTAGCGGGAGCAATGAGCAGTTCTTC
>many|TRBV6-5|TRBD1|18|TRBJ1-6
CASSYSGQGISKNSPLHF
TGTGCCAGCAGTTACTCGGGACAGGGGATATCGAAGAATTCACCCCTCCACTTT
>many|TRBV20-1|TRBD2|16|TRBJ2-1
CSARALGLAGHNEQFF
TGCAGTGCTAGAGCACTAGGACTAGCGGGGCACAATGAGCAGTTCTTC
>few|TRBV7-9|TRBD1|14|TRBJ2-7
CASSRGDSRIEQYF
TGTGCCAGCAGCCGTGGGGACAGTAGAATCGAGCAGTACTTC
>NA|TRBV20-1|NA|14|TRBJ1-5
CSASSGSMGQPQHF
TGCAGTGCTAGTAGCGGCAGTATGGGTCAGCCCCAGCATTTT
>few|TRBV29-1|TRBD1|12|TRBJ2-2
CSVRQGSGELFF
TGCAGCGTTCGACAGGGGTCCGGGGAGCTGTTTTTT
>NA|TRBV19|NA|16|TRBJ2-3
CASAPHGQGITDTQYF
TGTGCCAGCGCACCTCATGGGCAGGGTATTACAGATACGCAGTATTTT
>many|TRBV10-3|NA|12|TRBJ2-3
CAISESTDTQYF
TGTGCCATCAGTGAGTCGACAGATACGCAGTATTTT
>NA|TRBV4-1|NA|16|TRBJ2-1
CASSQEYSGYYNEQFF
TGCGCCAGCAGCCAAGAATATTCCGGCTACTACAATGAGCAGTTCTTC
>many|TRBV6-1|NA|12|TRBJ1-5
CASSELPRPQHF
TGTGCCAGCAGTGAATTGCCCCGGCCCCAGCATTTT
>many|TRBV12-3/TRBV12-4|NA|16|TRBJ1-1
CASSLILGLVNTEAFF
TGTGCCAGCAGTTTAATTCTTGGGTTAGTGAACACTGAAGCTTTCTTT
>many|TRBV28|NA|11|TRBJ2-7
CASSLNYEQYF
TGTGCCAGCAGTTTAAACTACGAGCAGTACTTC
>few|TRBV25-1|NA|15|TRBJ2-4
CASSDNFLAKNIQYF
TGTGCCAGCAGTGACAACTTTCTAGCCAAAAACATTCAGTACTTC
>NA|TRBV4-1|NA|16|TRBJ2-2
CASSQVPRRHTGELFF
TGCGCCAGCAGCCAAGTCCCACGACGGCACACCGGGGAGCTGTTTTTT
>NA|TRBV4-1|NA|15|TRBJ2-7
CASSQTRGTDYEQYF
TGCGCCAGCAGCCAAACCCGGGGAACTGATTACGAGCAGTACTTC
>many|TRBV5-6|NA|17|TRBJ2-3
CASSLAWGAASTDTQYF
TGTGCCAGCAGCTTGGCTTGGGGCGCGGCTAGCACAGATACGCAGTATTTT
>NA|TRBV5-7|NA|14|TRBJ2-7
CASSLAGNLYEQYF
TGTGCCAGCAGCTTGGCAGGGAACCTCTACGAGCAGTACTTC
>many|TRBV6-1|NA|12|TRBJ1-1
CVVSRLNTEAFF
TGTGTCGTCAGCAGATTAAACACTGAAGCTTTCTTT
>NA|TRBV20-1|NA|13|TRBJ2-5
CSARFLWEETQYF
TGCAGTGCTAGGTTTCTGTGGGAGGAGACCCAGTACTTC
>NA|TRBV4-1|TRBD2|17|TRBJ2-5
CASSQDPAGGLLETQYF
TGCGCCAGCAGCCAAGATCCAGCGGGGGGGCTGTTGGAGACCCAGTACTTC
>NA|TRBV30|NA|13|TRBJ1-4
CAWSTIRGVKLFF
TGTGCCTGGAGCACCATAAGGGGGGTGAAACTGTTTTTT
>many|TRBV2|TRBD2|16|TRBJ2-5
CASSGDSGGLGETQYF
TGTGCCAGCAGCGGTGATAGCGGGGGCCTGGGAGAGACCCAGTACTTC
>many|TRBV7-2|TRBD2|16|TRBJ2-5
CASSPWTSGGRETQYF
TGTGCCAGCAGCCCCTGGACTAGCGGGGGGCGAGAGACCCAGTACTTC
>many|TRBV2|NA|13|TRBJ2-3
CASRDRYTDTQYF
TGTGCCAGCAGAGACCGATACACAGATACGCAGTATTTT
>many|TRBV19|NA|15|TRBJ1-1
CASSAGAGRNTEAFF
TGTGCCAGTTCCGCAGGAGCGGGTCGGAACACTGAAGCTTTCTTT
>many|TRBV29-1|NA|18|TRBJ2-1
CSVEPFGGNLVSYNEQFF
TGCAGCGTTGAGCCCTTCGGGGGTAATCTTGTATCTTACAATGAGCAGTTCTTC
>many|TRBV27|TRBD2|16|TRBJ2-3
CASSMGLAGFAGTQYF
TGTGCCAGCAGTATGGGACTAGCGGGATTCGCGGGGACGCAGTATTTT
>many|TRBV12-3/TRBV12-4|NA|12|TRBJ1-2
CASSQGRAGVTF
TGTGCCAGCAGCCAGGGCCGGGCCGGAGTAACCTTC
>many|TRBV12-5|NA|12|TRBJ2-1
CASGERWNEQFF
TGTGCTAGTGGTGAGCGGTGGAATGAGCAGTTCTTC
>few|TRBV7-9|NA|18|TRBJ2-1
CASSLVSLEQLGLNEQFF
TGTGCCAGCAGCTTAGTCAGTCTGGAACAACTAGGACTCAATGAGCAGTTCTTC
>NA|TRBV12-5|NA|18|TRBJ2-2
CASGLGGEGRAYTGELFF
TGTGCTAGTGGTTTGGGGGGAGAGGGAAGGGCTTACACCGGGGAGCTGTTTTTT